A selection of T cell receptor beta chains follows, all from one sample in a study of T-cell reconstitution after alpha-beta-depleted transplantation in children. TCRdb ran MiXCR on the PCR reads and lists one entry per CDR3 protein. The sample lists approximately 270,000 distinct CDR3 sequences, 9.9% occurring once. Source: PBMCs from the stem cell graft donor, taken from the stem cell graft. The source of these receptors is a human donor who donated a stem cell graft to a child with SCID. Each CDR3 is given with its conserved first and last residue. D genes are given only for firm matches. Rows may omit the clone size; those that give it use once, few, many or a size class.

size	D	V	J	DNA	CDR3
few	.	TRBV15	TRBJ2-7	TGTGCCACCAGCAGAGCTAGTCCCAGCTCCTACGAGCAGTACTTC	CATSRASPSSYEQYF
.	.	TRBV27	TRBJ2-7	TGTGCCAGCAGTGCAGGGTTAGGTCCCGAGCAGTACTTC	CASSAGLGPEQYF
many	.	TRBV3-1	TRBJ1-3	TGTGCCAGCAGCCCTCGGTGGGGGGGAAACACCATATATTTT	CASSPRWGGNTIYF
.	.	TRBV18	TRBJ2-3	TGTGCCAGCTCACCCCGTGCTACAGCAGATACGCAGTATTTT	CASSPRATADTQYF
few	.	TRBV27	TRBJ2-1	TGTGCCAGCAGTCCAGGGGGGCCCCGTGAGCAGTTCTTC	CASSPGGPREQFF
.	TRBD1	TRBV5-8	TRBJ2-3	TGTGCCAGCAGCTTGGCCGGTGGGGGGACAGGGCTCGATACGCAGTATTTT	CASSLAGGGTGLDTQYF
few	.	TRBV18	TRBJ2-7	TGTGCCAGCTCACCACTTAGGACATTGGGTCTCGAGCAGTACTTC	CASSPLRTLGLEQYF
few	.	TRBV5-5	TRBJ1-1	TGTGCCAGCAGCTTGGAGTGGGGGAACACTGAAGCTTTCTTT	CASSLEWGNTEAFF
few	.	TRBV2	TRBJ2-3	TGTGCCAGCAGTGGGGGGACGACTAGCACAGATACGCAGTATTTT	CASSGGTTSTDTQYF
.	TRBD2	TRBV12-3/TRBV12-4	TRBJ2-3	TGTGCCATCTGTTTAGCGTCCCTAGCGGGTGCCTCTAGCACAGATACGCAGTATTTT	CAICLASLAGASSTDTQYF
few	.	TRBV12-5	TRBJ2-7	TGTGCTAGTGGTTTCGGGGACAAACCCATCTACGAGCAGTACTTC	CASGFGDKPIYEQYF
.	.	TRBV29-1	TRBJ2-6	TGCAGCGTTGAACTCGTCGACAGGCTCAGTGGGGCCAACGTCCTGACTTTC	CSVELVDRLSGANVLTF
.	.	TRBV12-3/TRBV12-4	TRBJ2-3	TGTGCCAGCTGTCTCCAGCCCTTCATGGTTAAGGTTGCCACAGATACGCAGTATTTT	CASCLQPFMVKVATDTQYF
few	.	TRBV7-9	TRBJ2-3	TGTGCCAGCAGGAGCCCCACAGATACGCAGTATTTT	CASRSPTDTQYF
.	TRBD1	TRBV29-1	TRBJ1-1	TGCAGCGTATCAGGGGGCACTGAAGCTTTCTTT	CSVSGGTEAFF
.	.	TRBV5-5	TRBJ1-6	TGTGCCAGCAGCGAACCCCCCGGACCCCTCCACTTT	CASSEPPGPLHF
.	TRBD2	TRBV2	TRBJ2-7	TGTGCCAGCAGGGTGCTAGCGGGGGATTCCTACGAGCAGTACTTC	CASRVLAGDSYEQYF
few	TRBD2	TRBV5-6	TRBJ2-2	TGTGCCAGCAGCTTGAGCGGGGGCGGGGAGCTGTTTTTT	CASSLSGGGELFF
.	.	TRBV5-5	TRBJ2-7	TGTGCCAGCAGCTTTCTACCAGGTTCGAGCGAGCAGTACTTC	CASSFLPGSSEQYF
few	.	TRBV19	TRBJ2-3	TGTGCCAGTAGTCCCGCCCGTGGACAATGGGCGGATACGCAGTATTTT	CASSPARGQWADTQYF
few	TRBD1	TRBV29-1	TRBJ2-2	TGCAGCGTGGAGATCTCACAGGGGGCGATCGGGGAGCTGTTTTTT	CSVEISQGAIGELFF
few	.	TRBV5-6	TRBJ2-1	TGTGCCAGCAGCTTATTTCGAAGCTCCTACAATGAGCAGTTCTTC	CASSLFRSSYNEQFF
many	.	TRBV5-1	TRBJ1-2	TGCGCCAGCAGCTTGGACCGCTATGGCTACACCTTC	CASSLDRYGYTF
.	TRBD1	TRBV7-6	TRBJ1-3	TGTGCCAGCAGCTTATTCGGCGGACAGGGACGGTCTGGAAACACCATATATTTT	CASSLFGGQGRSGNTIYF
.	TRBD2	TRBV5-1	TRBJ2-3	TGCGCCAGCAGCAGGGGACTAGACCAAGATACGCAGTATTTT	CASSRGLDQDTQYF
few	TRBD2	TRBV10-3	TRBJ2-3	TGTGCCATCAGTGGGTCCGGGACTAGCGGGGCCACAGATACGCAGTATTTT	CAISGSGTSGATDTQYF
.	.	TRBV2	TRBJ1-1	TGTGCCAGCTCTGCTCCACCGAACACTGAAGCTTTCTTT	CASSAPPNTEAFF
.	.	TRBV7-3	TRBJ2-1	TGTGCCAGCAGCTTGAGGATAGATAATGAGCAGTTCTTC	CASSLRIDNEQFF
few	TRBD2	TRBV9	TRBJ2-1	TGTGCCAGCAGCCCCTCCCCGGTAGGGGAGGGATACAATGAGCAGTTCTTC	CASSPSPVGEGYNEQFF
.	.	TRBV27	TRBJ1-6	TGTGCCAGCAACCCCGGGGCTAATTCACCCCTCCACTTT	CASNPGANSPLHF
few	TRBD1	TRBV5-1	TRBJ2-3	TGCGCCAGCAGCCACATTGGCGGGACAGGTACCACAGATACGCAGTATTTT	CASSHIGGTGTTDTQYF
few	TRBD1	TRBV25-1	TRBJ2-3	TGTGCCACCGTAGGGGGCTGGTCGACAGATACGCAGTATTTT	CATVGGWSTDTQYF
many	TRBD2	TRBV7-3	TRBJ2-3	TGTGCCAGCAGCCTGACTAGCGGGGGACCAGATACGCAGTATTTT	CASSLTSGGPDTQYF
many	.	TRBV6-5	TRBJ1-2	TGTGCCAGCAGTCGGGGCCTTAACTATGGCTACACCTTC	CASSRGLNYGYTF
.	.	TRBV5-5	TRBJ1-1	TGTGCCAGCAGCTTGGCTGGGGGAGTATCCACTGAAGCTTTCTTT	CASSLAGGVSTEAFF